Listed below are T cell receptor beta chains from one sample, sequenced in a study of T cells after yellow fever vaccination. TCRdb reprocessed the 5' RACE reads via MiXCR and lists one record per CDR3 protein. The sample consists of under 400,000 distinct CDR3 sequences, under 15% of them appearing once. The sample consisted of CD4+ T cells sorted from PBMCs, taken 15 days after the yellow fever booster vaccination. The receptors shown here come from a man aged 18 to 29 who received the YFV17D yellow fever vaccine. Each CDR3 is given with its conserved first and last residue. The D gene is left open where the match is weak. The size of a clone is reported for some rows only, either as once, few or many, or as a class for expanded clones.

many	NA	TRBV6-2/TRBV6-3	TRBJ2-1	TGTGCCAGCAGTTACTCGAATTTAGCTTCGTATGAGCAGTTCTTC	CASSYSNLASYEQFF
NA	NA	TRBV18	TRBJ2-1	TGTGCCAGCTCACGCACCCAGGGAGGTGAGCAGTTCTTC	CASSRTQGGEQFF
NA	TRBD1	TRBV7-2	TRBJ1-2	TGTGCCAGCAGATACGACAGGGGGATCTATGGCTACACCTTC	CASRYDRGIYGYTF
NA	NA	TRBV6-2/TRBV6-3	TRBJ1-1	TGTGCCAGCAGCCATGACCCCAGGGCCCCTGAAGCTTTCTTT	CASSHDPRAPEAFF
many	NA	TRBV12-3/TRBV12-4	TRBJ1-2	TGTGCCAGCAGTTTAGGGAATGGCTACACCTTC	CASSLGNGYTF
few	NA	TRBV19	TRBJ1-1	TGTGCCAGTAGTATGAGGGAGGGAACTGAAGCTTTCTTT	CASSMREGTEAFF
once	NA	TRBV6-1	TRBJ2-1	TGTGCCAGCAGTGAAGGGTTCTCGGACAATGAGCAGTTCTTC	CASSEGFSDNEQFF
NA	NA	TRBV29-1	TRBJ2-3	TGCAGCGTTGACCAGGGCCCGAACACAGATACGCAGTATTTT	CSVDQGPNTDTQYF
NA	NA	TRBV6-5	TRBJ2-3	TGTGCCAGCAGTTACTCGACCGGGAACACAGATACGCAGTATTTT	CASSYSTGNTDTQYF
few	NA	TRBV30	TRBJ2-7	TGTGCCTGGAGTTCAGGGTCCGAGCAGTACTTC	CAWSSGSEQYF
few	NA	TRBV6-6	TRBJ2-1	TGTGCCAGCAAGGCTGTAGCCACCAACAATGAGCAGTTCTTC	CASKAVATNNEQFF
NA	NA	TRBV15	TRBJ2-5	TGTGCCACCAGCAGAGACGGTCGCGGCCCGGGGCAAGAGACCCAGTACTTC	CATSRDGRGPGQETQYF
many	NA	TRBV6-5	TRBJ2-3	TGTGCCAGCAGTTTCGCTAAGGGGACAGATACGCAGTATTTT	CASSFAKGTDTQYF
many	NA	TRBV20-1	TRBJ2-7	TGCAGTGCCCCGGCGGGAACCTACGAGCAGTACTTC	CSAPAGTYEQYF
many	TRBD2	TRBV6-5	TRBJ2-1	TGTGCCAGCAGTTACCGCCTAGCGGGGGATCCCCAGTTCTTC	CASSYRLAGDPQFF
few	NA	TRBV12-5	TRBJ1-5	TGTGCTAGTGCCGGGGGCTGGAGGCAGCCCCAGCATTTT	CASAGGWRQPQHF
NA	TRBD2	TRBV9	TRBJ2-1	TGTGCCAGCAGCCGGACTAGCGGGGGGTCCTACTCCTACAATGAGCAGTTCTTC	CASSRTSGGSYSYNEQFF
NA	NA	TRBV6-5	TRBJ1-2	TGTGCCAGCAGTTACTGGTCCGTGTCTTTTGGCTACACCTTC	CASSYWSVSFGYTF
few	TRBD2	TRBV9	TRBJ2-3	TGTGCCACTAGCGGGGGAAACACAGATACGCAGTATTTT	CATSGGNTDTQYF
many	NA	TRBV5-1	TRBJ2-2	TGCGCCAGCAGCTTGGAGGGAACCGGGGAGCTGTTTTTT	CASSLEGTGELFF
few	NA	TRBV19	TRBJ2-1	TGTGCCAGTAGTATAGATAGCCGGAACAATGAGCAGTTCTTC	CASSIDSRNNEQFF
NA	TRBD1	TRBV5-1	TRBJ2-5	TGCGCCAGCAGCCCCCGGGACAGGGAACAAGAGACCCAGTACTTC	CASSPRDREQETQYF
NA	TRBD1	TRBV3-1	TRBJ2-1	TGTGCCAGCAGCCTTTCGGCGACAGGGGGAGCGCAGTTCTTC	CASSLSATGGAQFF
NA	TRBD1	TRBV5-6	TRBJ2-1	TGTGCCAGCAGCTTTCTCACAGGGGGAAACAATGAGCAGTTCTTC	CASSFLTGGNNEQFF
few	NA	TRBV11-1	TRBJ1-1	TGTGCCAGCAGCTTAGTTCGGGGCGCAGGGAACACTGAAGCTTTCTTT	CASSLVRGAGNTEAFF
many	TRBD2	TRBV7-3	TRBJ2-2	TGTGCCAGCAGCTTTCAAGCGGGACTAGGGAACACCGGGGAGCTGTTTTTT	CASSFQAGLGNTGELFF
few	TRBD2	TRBV12-3/TRBV12-4	TRBJ2-1	TGTGCCAGCAGTGGTCGGGGGGGATACTCCTACAATGAGCAGTTCTTC	CASSGRGGYSYNEQFF
NA	NA	TRBV20-1	TRBJ1-2	TGCAGTGCAAGGGAGGGGTTCAAGTATGGCTACACCTTC	CSAREGFKYGYTF
NA	NA	TRBV7-2	TRBJ1-2	TGTGCCAGCAGCTCTGCCCTCTTTCCCATCTATGGCTACACCTTC	CASSSALFPIYGYTF
NA	TRBD1	TRBV6-5	TRBJ1-1	TGTGCCAGCAGTTATAATCGCAGGGGGGAAGCTTTCTTT	CASSYNRRGEAFF
NA	NA	TRBV6-5	TRBJ2-1	TGTGCCAGCAGCCCCCAGCGGAGCTACAATGAGCAGTTCTTC	CASSPQRSYNEQFF
few	NA	TRBV7-2	TRBJ1-1	TGTGCCAGCAGCCCTGCCTGGACTGAAGCTTTCTTT	CASSPAWTEAFF
NA	NA	TRBV12-3/TRBV12-4	TRBJ2-5	TGTGCCAGCAGGGATTACGGCCAGCGAGAGACCCAGTACTTC	CASRDYGQRETQYF
many	TRBD2	TRBV4-3	TRBJ2-1	TGCGCCAGCAGCCAAGATACGGGGGGTGGGCAGTTCTTC	CASSQDTGGGQFF
few	NA	TRBV5-1	TRBJ2-5	TGCGCCAGCAGCTCCTCACCGGGTGAGACCCAGTACTTC	CASSSSPGETQYF
NA	TRBD1	TRBV2	TRBJ1-5	TGTGCCAGCAGTATGGACAGGGGGCGTTGGCCCCAGCATTTT	CASSMDRGRWPQHF
few	TRBD1	TRBV4-3	TRBJ1-4	TGCGCCAGCAGCTGGGGGACAGTTGCAACTAATGAAAAACTGTTTTTT	CASSWGTVATNEKLFF
NA	TRBD1	TRBV4-3	TRBJ1-5	TGCGCCAGCAGCCAAGAATGGACAGGGGGAGAAGGAAGGCCCCAGCATTTT	CASSQEWTGGEGRPQHF
few	TRBD1	TRBV7-2	TRBJ1-5	TGTGCCAGCGCGGACAGGGCCCATAGCAATCAGCCCCAGCATTTT	CASADRAHSNQPQHF
NA	TRBD1	TRBV11-2	TRBJ2-2	TGTGCCAGCATCTCGACAGGGGGCTTCGGGGAGCTGTTTTTT	CASISTGGFGELFF
NA	NA	TRBV7-9	TRBJ1-3	TGTGCCAGCAGCTCGGCAAGGGGAAACACCATATATTTT	CASSSARGNTIYF
NA	TRBD2	TRBV5-1	TRBJ2-7	TGCGCCAGCAGCGGAGGGACTAGCGGGGCTTCCTACGAGCAGTACTTC	CASSGGTSGASYEQYF
many	NA	TRBV10-3	TRBJ1-6	TGTGCCGCGGGGCAGGGCTATTCACCCCTCCACTTT	CAAGQGYSPLHF
NA	TRBD1	TRBV11-2	TRBJ1-6	TGTGCCAGCAGTCTGACAGGGGAAGGGAGTTCACCCCTCCACTTT	CASSLTGEGSSPLHF
few	NA	TRBV19	TRBJ1-1	TGTGCCAGTAGTATGCAGATGAACACTGAAGCTTTCTTT	CASSMQMNTEAFF
NA	TRBD2	TRBV6-2/TRBV6-3	TRBJ2-1	TGTGCCAGCAGTCCCTTCGGGGGGAATGAGCAGTTCTTC	CASSPFGGNEQFF
NA	TRBD1	TRBV20-1	TRBJ2-1	TGCAGTGCTAGAGATCCCAGGGGGCGCGACAATGAGCAGTTCTTC	CSARDPRGRDNEQFF
NA	NA	TRBV7-2	TRBJ2-3	TGTGCCAGCAGCCGCGGGGGCGTAGGCACAGATACGCAGTATTTT	CASSRGGVGTDTQYF
NA	NA	TRBV25-1	TRBJ2-1	TGTGCCAGCAGTGCTCTACAGGGTACGGATGAGCAGTTCTTC	CASSALQGTDEQFF
NA	NA	TRBV10-3	TRBJ2-7	TGTGCCTCCGGGACGGAGGGCTACGAGCAGTACTTC	CASGTEGYEQYF
few	NA	TRBV7-8	TRBJ2-3	TGTGCCAGCAGCCAGGACTTCCAAGATACGCAGTATTTT	CASSQDFQDTQYF
few	NA	TRBV2	TRBJ2-3	TGTGCCAGCAGTGACCCCAGTGGTACGCAGTATTTT	CASSDPSGTQYF
NA	NA	TRBV18	TRBJ2-2	TGTGCCAGCTCACCGGGGCGGCAAATCTGGGAGCTGTTTTTT	CASSPGRQIWELFF